Shown below are 10 T cell receptor beta chains from a single sample sequenced in a study of blood T cell repertoires in COVID-19. This table comes from immunoSEQ multiplex PCR, and its TCRdb copy is limited to in-frame clones, with some not included. The sample consists of roughly 180,000 clones, roughly 81% of them appearing once. Sequenced sample: peripheral blood. The receptors derive from a woman aged 40 to 50 with COVID-19, enrolled during active disease.

In DNA form, the CDR3 reads TGCGCCAGCAGCACGGGCGGACAGGGAAAAAATGAAGCTTTCTTT. It is translated as CASSTGGQGKNEAFF. The rearrangement links TRBV5-1 to TRBJ1-1; 8 bases match TRBD1. The V gene's germline CDR1 is SGHRS and CDR2 YFSETQ. V shed 4 bases, J shed 7 bases, and the junction held 12 bases outside the gene matches. This CDR3 has 15 residues.

V is TRBV5-1 and J is TRBJ2-1, with TRBD1 identical over 9 bases. Germline loops: CDR1 SGHRS, CDR2 YFSETQ. This CDR3 has 16 amino acids. With V trimmed by 5 bases and J by 1 base, 7 bases remained unmatched. This CDR3 reads CASRPPGTGSYNEQFF. As DNA, the CDR3 is TGCGCCAGCAGACCGCCCGGGACAGGGTCCTACAATGAGCAGTTCTTC.

J is TRBJ2-1 and V is TRBV27; 12 positions agree with TRBD2. CDR1 and CDR2 (germline): MNHEY, SMNVEV (reference sequence). The CDR3 runs to 16 residues. The trim removed 3 bases at V and 7 bases at J, leaving 7 bases unmatched. The DNA for the CDR3 is TGTGCCAGCAGTTTGGGGCTAGCGGGGGGGCCGAATGAGCAGTTCTTC. The encoded protein is CASSLGLAGGPNEQFF.

The chain couples TRBV29-1 to TRBJ2-7; weak D call: TRBD2 (6 bases). The V and J ends lost 7 bases and 6 bases respectively, with 19 bases between them. The germline V gene has CDR1 SQVTM and CDR2 ANQGSEA. This CDR3 comprises 13 residues. CDR3 in DNA: TGCAGCGGTAGACTAGTCATTTCGGGCGAGCAGTACTTC. Translated: CSGRLVISGEQYF.

This clone was seen once. This sequence joins TRBV7-3 and TRBJ2-3; a weak D match, TRBD1 (5 bases). The germline V gene encodes CDR1 SGHTA and CDR2 FQGTGA. The CDR3 extends over 16 amino acids. The V end lost 2 bases, the J end lost 0 bases, and 12 bases lay between the germline ends. The CDR3 loop reads CASSLEGAGSTDTQYF. The CDR3 DNA is TGTGCCAGCAGCTTAGAAGGGGCAGGTAGCACAGATACGCAGTATTTT.

The chain is built from TRBV24-1 and TRBJ1-6; the match to TRBD1 covers 7 bases. J lost 8 bases, V lost 8 bases, and 23 bases had no gene match. The CDR3 contains 19 residues. Germline CDR1 and CDR2: KGHDR and SFDVKD. DNA of the CDR3: TGTGCCACCACCCGCCCCGGGACAGCCGCACTAAAACTACATTCACCCCTCCACTTT. This translates into CATTRPGTAALKLHSPLHF.

CDR3 protein: CASSYSGVAAETQYF. CDR3 coding DNA: TGTGCCAGCAGTTACTCTGGAGTAGCGGCAGAGACCCAGTACTTC. V is TRBV6-5 and J is TRBJ2-5; D is perhaps TRBD2 (6 bases). This CDR3 contains 15 residues. In germline, CDR1 is MNHEY, CDR2 SVGAGI. The ends were cut back, 0 bases at V and 4 bases at J, with 12 bases in the middle.

This chain uses TRBV27 with TRBJ2-1; 7 bases map to TRBD2. The CDR3 extends over 16 amino acids. Germline V gene lookup returns CDR1 MNHEY and CDR2 SMNVEV (reference sequence). J was trimmed by 4 bases and V by 5 bases; bases with no gene match: 11. This CDR3 reads CASSPRAGTAYNEQFF. CDR3 DNA sequence: TGTGCCAGCAGTCCGAGAGCGGGAACCGCTTACAATGAGCAGTTCTTC.

The chain couples TRBV10-2 to TRBJ1-6, with 9 nucleotides matching TRBD1. V gave up 8 bases and J gave up 7 bases; unmatched junction bases: 3. CDR1 WSHSY and CDR2 SAAADI come from the germline V gene. The CDR3 has 13 residues. This CDR3 reads CASFDRGNSPLHF. CDR3 bases: TGCGCCAGCTTTGACAGGGGGAATTCACCCCTCCACTTT.

This clone came up a few times. The genes are TRBV4-1 and TRBJ1-5; perhaps TRBD1 as D (5 bases). From germline, CDR1 is MGHRA and CDR2 YSYEKL. This CDR3 is 13 amino acids long. The germline V and J ends were trimmed by 6 bases and 3 bases, with 9 bases remaining between them. The CDR3 nucleotides read TGCGCCAGCAGTTGGGACTCCAATCAGCCCCAGCATTTT. Amino acids: CASSWDSNQPQHF.